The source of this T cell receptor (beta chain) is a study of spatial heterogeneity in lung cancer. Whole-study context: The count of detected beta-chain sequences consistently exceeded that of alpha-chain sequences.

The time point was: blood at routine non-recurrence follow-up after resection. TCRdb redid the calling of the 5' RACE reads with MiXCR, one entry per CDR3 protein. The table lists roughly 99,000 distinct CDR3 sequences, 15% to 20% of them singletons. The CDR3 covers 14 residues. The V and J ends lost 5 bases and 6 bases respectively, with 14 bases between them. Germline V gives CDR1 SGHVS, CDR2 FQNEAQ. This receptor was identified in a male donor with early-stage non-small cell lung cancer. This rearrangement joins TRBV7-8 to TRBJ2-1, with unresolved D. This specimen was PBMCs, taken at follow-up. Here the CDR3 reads CASSLPSMTNEQFF. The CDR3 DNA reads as TGTGCCAGCAGCCTCCCCTCTATGACCAATGAGCAGTTCTTC.